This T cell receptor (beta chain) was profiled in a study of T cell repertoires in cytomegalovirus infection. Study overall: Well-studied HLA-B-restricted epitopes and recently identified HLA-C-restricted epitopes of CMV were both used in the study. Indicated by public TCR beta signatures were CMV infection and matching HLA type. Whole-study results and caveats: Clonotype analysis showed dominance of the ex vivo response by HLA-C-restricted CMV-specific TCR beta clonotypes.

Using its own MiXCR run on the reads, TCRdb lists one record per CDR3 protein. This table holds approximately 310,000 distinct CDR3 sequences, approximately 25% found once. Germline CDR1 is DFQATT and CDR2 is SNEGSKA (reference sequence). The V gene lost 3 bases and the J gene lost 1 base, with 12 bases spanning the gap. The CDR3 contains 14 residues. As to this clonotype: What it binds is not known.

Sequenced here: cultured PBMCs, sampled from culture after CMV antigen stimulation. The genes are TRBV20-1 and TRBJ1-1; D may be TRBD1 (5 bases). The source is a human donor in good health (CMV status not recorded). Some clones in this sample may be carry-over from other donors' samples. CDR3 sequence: CSARVPGGNTEAFF. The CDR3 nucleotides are TGCAGTGCTAGGGTTCCCGGGGGGAACACTGAAGCTTTCTTT.